This TCR beta chain appears in the sequencing data of a study of cytomegalovirus exposure and HLA in healthy donors. The donors were members of the validation cohort, which comprised 120 subjects and was separate from the first cohort of roughly 700 subjects. In regard to this clone: What it recognizes is unknown.

Study-level findings and limits: Confirmation was obtained in vitro that a few CMV-associated chains are specific for CMV antigens.

The method was immunoSEQ multiplex PCR; TCRdb's version includes in-frame clones alone and lacks a portion of them. The sample includes more than 95,000 clones, around 90% of them seen just once. V lost 0 bases, J lost 4 bases, and 15 bases lay in between. In germline, CDR1 is MGHRA, CDR2 YSYEKL. The CDR3 has 16 amino acids. This chain uses TRBV4-1 with TRBJ1-1; perhaps TRBD1 as D (5 bases). This TCR derives from a woman aged 18 to 35 in good health and CMV-seronegative. Material for sequencing was PBMCs. CDR3 DNA: TGCGCCAGCAGCCAAGATAAAGCGGGTAGGGGCACTGAAGCTTTCTTT. Its protein product is CASSQDKAGRGTEAFF.